The TCR beta chain under discussion was sequenced for a study of blood T cell repertoires in COVID-19. At the level of the study: The cDNA or gDNA used as material had been derived from T cells, B-cell-depleted T cells, or PBMCs.

Authors' methods: Amplification of reference gene primers provided the estimated nucleated cell counts. Clones were sequenced by immunoSEQ multiplex PCR, and TCRdb holds only the in-frame ones, with some missing. V and J calls and clone size are copied from that table; D and trimming were computed from the DNA. This sample has roughly 200,000 clones, with 70% to 85% found just once. The CDR3 consists of 14 residues. The V and J ends lost 4 bases and 4 bases, in that order; junction bases with no gene match: 3. Germline V gene lookup returns CDR1 MGHRA and CDR2 YSYEKL. The genes are TRBV4-1 and TRBJ2-1, with TRBD2 identical over 8 bases. The TCR was taken from a human donor in a cohort sampled during active COVID-19. The material sequenced was peripheral blood. The CDR3 region is CASSLGLGYNEQFF. The CDR3 nucleotides are TGCGCCAGCAGCCTGGGACTAGGGTACAATGAGCAGTTCTTC.